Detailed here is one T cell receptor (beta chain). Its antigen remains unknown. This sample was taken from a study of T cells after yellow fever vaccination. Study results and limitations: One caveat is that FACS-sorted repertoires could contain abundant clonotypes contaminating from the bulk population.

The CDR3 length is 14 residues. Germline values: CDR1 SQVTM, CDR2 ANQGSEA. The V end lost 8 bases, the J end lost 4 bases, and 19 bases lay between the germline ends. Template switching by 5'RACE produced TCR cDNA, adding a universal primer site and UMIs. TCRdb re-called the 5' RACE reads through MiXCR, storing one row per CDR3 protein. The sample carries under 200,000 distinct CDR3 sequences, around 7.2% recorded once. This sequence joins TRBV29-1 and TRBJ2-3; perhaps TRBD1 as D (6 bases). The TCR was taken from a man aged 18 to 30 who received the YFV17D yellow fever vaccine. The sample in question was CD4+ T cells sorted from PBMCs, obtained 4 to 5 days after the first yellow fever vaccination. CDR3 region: CSSTRGTEPDTQYF. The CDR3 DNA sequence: TGCAGCTCAACAAGGGGGACCGAGCCAGATACGCAGTATTTT.